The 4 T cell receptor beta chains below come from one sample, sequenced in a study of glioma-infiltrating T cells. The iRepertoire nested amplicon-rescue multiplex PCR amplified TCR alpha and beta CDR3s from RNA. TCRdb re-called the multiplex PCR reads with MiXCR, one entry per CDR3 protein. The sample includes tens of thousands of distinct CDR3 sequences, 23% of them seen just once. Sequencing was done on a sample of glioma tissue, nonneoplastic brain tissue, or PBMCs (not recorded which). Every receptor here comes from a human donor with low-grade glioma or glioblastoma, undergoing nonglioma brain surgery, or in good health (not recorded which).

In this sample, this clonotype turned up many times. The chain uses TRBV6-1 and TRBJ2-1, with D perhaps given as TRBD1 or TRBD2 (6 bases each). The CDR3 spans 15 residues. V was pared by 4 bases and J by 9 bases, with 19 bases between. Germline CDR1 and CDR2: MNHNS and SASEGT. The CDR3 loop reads CASSVGQGRIGEQFF. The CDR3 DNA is TGTGCCAGCAGTGTTGGGCAGGGGAGGATTGGTGAGCAGTTCTTC.

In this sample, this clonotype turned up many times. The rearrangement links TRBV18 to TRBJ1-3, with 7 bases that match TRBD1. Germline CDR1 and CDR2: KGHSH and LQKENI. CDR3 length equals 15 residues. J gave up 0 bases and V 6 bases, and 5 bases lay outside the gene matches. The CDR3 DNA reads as TGTGCCAGCTCCCCTCGGGACAGCTCTGGAAACACCATATATTTT. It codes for CASSPRDSSGNTIYF.

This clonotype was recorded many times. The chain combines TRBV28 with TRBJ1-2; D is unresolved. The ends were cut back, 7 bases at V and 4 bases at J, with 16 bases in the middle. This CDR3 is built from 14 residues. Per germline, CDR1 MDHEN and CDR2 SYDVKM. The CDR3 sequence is CASTPPQLGYGYTF. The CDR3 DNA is TGTGCCAGCACCCCCCCTCAGTTGGGCTATGGCTACACCTTC.

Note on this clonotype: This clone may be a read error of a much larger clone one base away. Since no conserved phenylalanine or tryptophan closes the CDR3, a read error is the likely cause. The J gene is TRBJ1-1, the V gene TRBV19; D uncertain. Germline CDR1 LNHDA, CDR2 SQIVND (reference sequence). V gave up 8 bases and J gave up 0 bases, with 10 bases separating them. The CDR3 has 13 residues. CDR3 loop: CASSDIMNTEAFS. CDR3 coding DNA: TGTGCCAGTTCCGACATTATGAACACTGAAGCTTTCTCT.